One sample yielded the 7 T cell receptor beta chains listed below, sequenced in a study of blood T cell repertoires in COVID-19 (dated by TCRdb to about 2020). The library was prepared using the immunoSEQ multiplex PCR assay. Drawn from immuneACCESS, this table holds only the in-frame rearrangements with V and J called that TCRdb kept. Clones are partly lost; checked studies trace under half to an unresolved V gene and leave the rest unexplained. The sample table records roughly 220,000 clones; about 80% of these occur just once. The top ten clonotypes cover about 2.1% of the sample. The sequenced sample consisted of peripheral blood. These receptors came from a woman aged 60-75 years with acute or convalescent COVID-19.

V gene TRBV19 combines with J gene TRBJ1-2; 7 positions agree with TRBD1. J was trimmed by 4 bases and V by 5 bases; bases with no gene match: 13. The length of the CDR3 is 16 residues. CDR1 is LNHDA and CDR2 is SQIVND in the germline V gene (reference sequence). The CDR3 DNA reads as TGTGCCAGTAGTCCGTCTGGAGGGACAGCGTTCTATGGCTACACCTTC. It translates to CASSPSGGTAFYGYTF.

The chain joins TRBV6-5 to TRBJ1-2; TRBD1 is a possible D gene (6 bases). Per germline, CDR1 MNHEY and CDR2 SVGAGI. The CDR3 consists of 13 residues. Between the trimmed V and J ends, which lost 3 bases and 4 bases, there was a span of 9 bases. CDR3: CASSYAGAYGYTF. For the CDR3, the DNA is TGTGCCAGCAGTTATGCAGGGGCCTATGGCTACACCTTC.

This clone came up a few times. The J gene is TRBJ1-2, the V gene TRBV6-1; D might be TRBD1 (6 bases). The CDR3 is made up of 15 amino acids. V gave up 3 bases and J gave up 4 bases, with 15 bases separating them. CDR1 and CDR2 from the germline V gene are MNHNS and SASEGT. CDR3 sequence reads: CASSEAGEVSYGYTF. The CDR3, as DNA: TGTGCCAGCAGTGAGGCAGGGGAAGTCTCCTATGGCTACACCTTC.

The genes are TRBV7-2 and TRBJ1-2, with 7 bases that match TRBD1. Losses at the gene ends were 6 bases for V and 8 bases for J; bases not matched to a gene: 9. The CDR3 runs 13 residues. Per the germline V gene, CDR1 is SGHTA and CDR2 is FQGNSA. The CDR3 protein is CASSPESGGGYTF. The CDR3 DNA reads TGTGCCAGCAGTCCCGAGTCAGGGGGAGGCTACACCTTC.

The V call is TRBV9, the J call TRBJ1-1, with 7 nucleotides matching TRBD1. The CDR3 runs 16 residues. V shed 4 bases and J 4 bases; nucleotides not matched to a gene: 13. Looked up from germline, CDR1 is SGDLS and CDR2 is YYNGEE. The CDR3 bases are TGTGCCAGCAGCCCCATCACCTCAGGGGGTGGCACTGAAGCTTTCTTT. Translating it yields CASSPITSGGGTEAFF.

The chain has TRBV29-1 and TRBJ2-5, with D possibly TRBD2 on 6 matching bases. V was cut by 5 bases and J by 7 bases, with 23 bases left in between. Germline CDR1 reads SQVTM; CDR2 reads ANQGSEA. The CDR3 contains 15 residues. The CDR3 DNA reads as TGCAGCGTTCTACGACCGGGACTGCCTGATTTGACCCAGTACTTC. Translating it yields CSVLRPGLPDLTQYF.

The gene calls are TRBV24-1 and TRBJ2-3; 7 nucleotides align to TRBD2. Germline loops: CDR1 KGHDR, CDR2 SFDVKD. V was clipped by 7 bases and J by 0 bases; unmatched bases: 9. The CDR3 spans 16 residues. For the CDR3, the DNA is TGTGCCACCAGCCCCGCTAGCGGAATTAGCACAGATACGCAGTATTTT. It is translated as CATSPASGISTDTQYF.